One sample yielded the 9 T cell receptor beta chains listed below, sequenced in a study of blood T cell repertoires in COVID-19. Sequencing was performed with immunoSEQ multiplex PCR; in TCRdb, only in-frame clones are kept and a portion is missing. The sample shows roughly 180,000 clones, about 85% of them seen only once. The sample consisted of peripheral blood. These receptors originate from a man older than 75 with COVID-19, enrolled during active disease.

This clone was recorded once. The chain is built from TRBV7-9 and TRBJ2-5, with 8 bases lining up with TRBD2. V dropped 4 bases and J dropped 1; count of bases not matched to a gene: 8. CDR1 and CDR2 from the germline V gene are SEHNR and FQNEAQ (reference sequence). The CDR3 spans 16 residues. The CDR3 loop is CASSYSGTGIQETQYF. The DNA of the CDR3 is TGTGCCAGCAGCTATAGCGGGACGGGAATCCAAGAGACCCAGTACTTC.

The chain employs TRBV18 and TRBJ2-2, with D possibly being TRBD2 (7 bases). Germline loops: CDR1 KGHSH, CDR2 LQKENI. Trimming left V 3 bases short and J 0 bases short, with 20 bases between. The CDR3 has 19 residues. The CDR3 DNA is TGTGCCAGCTCACCGCCGAAGGGGGGGCCATCGACGAACACCGGGGAGCTGTTTTTT. Translation: CASSPPKGGPSTNTGELFF.

V usage is TRBV9 and J usage is TRBJ1-2, with 10 bases aligning to TRBD1. The V gene's germline CDR1 is SGDLS and CDR2 YYNGEE. This CDR3 is 14 amino acids long. V trimming: 4 bases; J trimming: 4 bases; junction bases outside the gene matches: 4. Here the CDR3 reads CASSRTGGGYGYTF. The CDR3 DNA is TGTGCCAGCAGCCGGACAGGGGGAGGCTATGGCTACACCTTC.

The J gene is TRBJ2-5, the V gene TRBV14; D gene unclear. Trimming left V 1 base short and J 4 bases short, with 10 bases between. The CDR3 extends over 14 amino acids. Germline V gene data show CDR1 as SGHDN and CDR2 as FVKESK. Here the CDR3 reads CASSQGSYLETQYF. The DNA for the CDR3 is TGTGCCAGCAGCCAAGGGAGCTATTTAGAGACCCAGTACTTC.

The chain recombines TRBV10-3 with TRBJ2-3; 9 bases line up with TRBD1. This CDR3 spans 16 amino acids. Germline V CDR1 and CDR2: ENHRY, SYGVKD. V gave up 3 bases and J gave up 6 bases; unmatched junction bases: 10. CDR3 coding DNA: TGTGCCATCAGTGAAAATACAGGGGGCATTGGTGATACGCAGTATTTT. Amino acid sequence: CAISENTGGIGDTQYF.

This chain joins TRBV3-1 (or the pseudogene TRBV3-2) and TRBJ1-4; D not resolved. The V end was cut by 4 bases, the J end by 12 bases, with 18 bases between. This CDR3 is 14 amino acids long. CDR1 is LGHDT, CDR2 YNNKEL, per germline (reference sequence). CDR3 sequence reads: CASSPLQGSVELFF. The CDR3 DNA reads TGTGCCAGCAGCCCTCTACAAGGGAGCGTGGAACTGTTTTTT.

This clone came up a few times. The gene calls are TRBV5-1 and TRBJ1-4; TRBD1 matches 9 bases. This CDR3 has 14 amino acids. The germline CDR1 and CDR2 sequences are SGHRS and YFSETQ. V shed 4 bases, J shed 6 bases, and the junction held 4 bases outside the gene matches. The CDR3 coding sequence is TGCGCCAGCAGCCCCACAGGGGGCGATGAAAAACTGTTTTTT. Amino acid sequence: CASSPTGGDEKLFF.

This clone was seen a few times. The genes are TRBV4-1 and TRBJ2-5, with TRBD2 matching over 10 bases. The CDR3 consists of 18 residues. CDR1 is MGHRA, CDR2 YSYEKL, per germline. The V and J ends lost 0 bases and 2 bases, in that order; junction bases with no gene match: 9. The CDR3 bases are TGCGCCAGCAGCCAAGATCCCGCGGCTAGCGGGGGACAAGAGACCCAGTACTTC. Translating gives CASSQDPAASGGQETQYF.

Here the CDR3 DNA reads TGCGCCAGCAACTCGGGGGGGACAGATGGAAACACCATATATTTT. Translation: CASNSGGTDGNTIYF. The chain links TRBV5-1 to TRBJ1-3; 7 positions match TRBD1. Trimming removed 6 bases from V and 3 bases from J; junction bases left unmatched: 9. The CDR3 extends over 15 amino acids. The V gene's germline CDR1 is SGHRS and CDR2 YFSETQ.